The next 6 T cell receptor beta chains were all read from a single sample in a study of blood T cell repertoires in COVID-19. Clones were sequenced by immunoSEQ multiplex PCR, and TCRdb holds only the in-frame ones, with some missing. Among about 240,000 clones listed, 86% were seen once. Sequenced material: peripheral blood. The receptors here all came from an elderly man with acute or convalescent COVID-19.

For the CDR3, the DNA is TGTGCCAGCAGTGTAGGGGGGGACAACTATGGCTACACCTTC. This gives the protein CASSVGGDNYGYTF. V and J are TRBV28 and TRBJ1-2; D possibly corresponds to TRBD1 (6 bases). CDR3 length equals 14 residues. Per germline, CDR1 MDHEN and CDR2 SYDVKM. V was shortened by 5 bases and J by 2 bases, with 12 bases between the two germline ends.

The chain recombines TRBV7-6 with TRBJ2-2; possible D gene TRBD2, 7 bases. The CDR3 is 17 residues long. V dropped 1 base and J dropped 5 bases, with 17 bases sitting between them. The germline gives CDR1 SGHVS, CDR2 FNYEAQ. The CDR3 loop reads CASSLGPGGRFTGELFF. The CDR3 DNA sequence: TGTGCCAGCAGCTTAGGCCCCGGGGGGCGCTTTACCGGGGAGCTGTTTTTT.

About this clone: Other DNA sequences in this sample translate to the same CDR3. V gene TRBV27 combines with J gene TRBJ1-5; tentatively, D is TRBD1 (5 bases). Germline V CDR1 and CDR2: MNHEY, SMNVEV (reference sequence). The CDR3 is 16 residues long. V was cut by 2 bases and J by 1 base, with 12 bases left in between. The CDR3 DNA follows: TGTGCCAGCAGTTTAGGTTGGGGGGGGAGCAATCAGCCCCAGCATTTT. Translated, it gives CASSLGWGGSNQPQHF.

V gene TRBV5-1 combines with J gene TRBJ1-4, with 9 positions matching TRBD1. CDR1 SGHRS and CDR2 YFSETQ come from the germline V gene. V lost 3 bases to trimming and J lost 8 bases; unmatched junction nucleotides: 8. The CDR3 is made up of 15 amino acids. CDR3 in amino acids: CASSSDRGVKEKLFF. In nucleotides, the CDR3 is TGCGCCAGCAGCTCAGACAGGGGGGTAAAGGAAAAACTGTTTTTT.

For the CDR3, the DNA is TGTGCCAGCTGGGGACTAGCGGGAGGTGAGGCGGACACCGGGGAGCTGTTTTTT. Translating gives CASWGLAGGEADTGELFF. The chain is built from TRBV25-1 and TRBJ2-2; 15 nucleotides align to TRBD2. Germline loops: CDR1 MGHDK, CDR2 SYGVNS. Trimming cost V 8 bases and J 3 bases; bases outside gene matches: 10. CDR3 length: 18 amino acids.

The gene calls are TRBV7-9 and TRBJ1-4; TRBD1 aligns across 12 bases. CDR3 length: 17 residues. The trim removed 6 bases at V and 8 bases at J, leaving 13 bases unmatched. Germline V gives CDR1 SEHNR, CDR2 FQNEAQ (reference sequence). CDR3 protein: CASSSSGTGGFYEKLFF. The CDR3 nucleotides read TGTGCCAGCAGTTCGTCCGGGACAGGGGGCTTTTACGAAAAACTGTTTTTT.